One and the same sample provided the 16 T cell receptor beta chains below, sequenced in a study of cytotoxic CD8 clonotypes in ibrutinib-treated CLL. Here immunoSEQ multiplex PCR was the method, and the copy in TCRdb shows in-frame clones only, minus some. The sample holds around 140,000 clones; approximately 80% are singletons and the top ten take less than 9%. Sequenced here: PBMCs, sampled after 36 months of ibrutinib treatment. The receptors were sampled from a human donor with chronic lymphocytic leukemia.

This clone was counted a few times. V usage is TRBV4-1 and J usage is TRBJ1-2, with 11 bases that match TRBD1. CDR1 is MGHRA and CDR2 is YSYEKL in the germline V gene. The CDR3 is 16 residues long. Trimming removed 1 base from V and 5 bases from J; junction bases left unmatched: 6. The CDR3 region is CASSQVPGQGVYGYTF. Here the CDR3 DNA reads TGCGCCAGCAGCCAAGTCCCGGGACAGGGGGTGTATGGCTACACCTTC.

J is TRBJ2-7 and V is TRBV10-2, with 13 bases matching TRBD2. The CDR3 has 15 residues. Losses at the gene ends were 0 bases for V and 5 bases for J; bases not matched to a gene: 1. Looked up from germline, CDR1 is WSHSY and CDR2 is SAAADI. As DNA, the CDR3 is TGCGCCAGCAGTGAGTCCGGACTAGCGGGAGACGAGCAGTACTTC. Translated, it gives CASSESGLAGDEQYF.

This rearrangement joins TRBV9 to TRBJ2-7, with a possible D match to TRBD1 (6 bases). Germline CDR1 reads SGDLS; CDR2 reads YYNGEE. The CDR3 loop spans 15 amino acids. Trimming stripped 4 bases from V and 3 bases from J, with 17 bases between. The CDR3 DNA reads as TGTGCCAGCAGCACCTCCCCCGGGACACTCTACGAGCAGTACTTC. Residues: CASSTSPGTLYEQYF.

Remarks on this clone: A read error may account for a junction end that differs from germline. This rearrangement joins TRBV10-2 to TRBJ2-7; D unresolved. CDR1 is WSHSY and CDR2 is SAAADI in the germline V gene. The CDR3 has 11 residues. In nucleotides, the CDR3 is TGCGCCAGCAGTGACGGACCCCTCGATCGATTC. It codes for CASSDGPLDRF.

The rearrangement links TRBV7-9 to TRBJ2-7; 8 bases agree with TRBD1. This CDR3 is 16 amino acids long. The germline CDR1 and CDR2 sequences are SEHNR and FQNEAQ (reference sequence). Trimming at V came to 6 bases and at J to 2 bases, leaving 12 bases not matched to a gene. The CDR3 is CASRFGGTGIPYEQYF. CDR3 DNA sequence: TGTGCCAGCAGATTCGGAGGGACAGGTATACCCTACGAGCAGTACTTC.

V gene TRBV6-1 combines with J gene TRBJ2-1; D remains ambiguous. The CDR3 has 17 amino acids. Trimming took 2 bases from V and 6 from J, leaving 20 bases between them. CDR1 is MNHNS and CDR2 is SASEGT in the germline V gene. DNA of the CDR3: TGTGCCAGCAGTGAATACCACCTCTGGGTTAGCCGCAATGAGCAGTTCTTC. Protein sequence: CASSEYHLWVSRNEQFF.

This chain connects TRBV19 to TRBJ2-1; tentative D call: TRBD2 (5 bases). The CDR3 consists of 16 residues. Trimming pared 3 bases from V and 4 bases from J, leaving 16 bases between. The germline V gene encodes CDR1 LNHDA and CDR2 SQIVND (reference sequence). CDR3 nucleotides: TGTGCCAGTAGTATGACTACCTTTACGGGGTACAATGAGCAGTTCTTC. This encodes CASSMTTFTGYNEQFF.

The gene calls are TRBV7-9 and TRBJ1-1, with 8 bases fitting TRBD1. The CDR3 covers 14 residues. The V and J ends lost 5 bases and 0 bases, in that order; junction bases with no gene match: 2. Germline V gene sequence: CDR1 SEHNR, CDR2 FQNEAQ (reference sequence). In DNA form, the CDR3 reads TGTGCCAGCAGCCCAGGGGGCATGAACACTGAAGCTTTCTTT. Translation gives CASSPGGMNTEAFF.

The gene calls are TRBV10-1 and TRBJ2-5; 12 positions match TRBD1. From germline, CDR1 is WNHNN and CDR2 SYGVQD (reference sequence). V shed 3 bases, J shed 5 bases, and the junction held 7 bases outside the gene matches. This CDR3 has 16 residues. CDR3 region: CASSDEGTGGRETQYF. The DNA of the CDR3 is TGCGCCAGCAGTGATGAAGGGACAGGGGGCCGGGAGACCCAGTACTTC.

This chain joins TRBV11-3 and TRBJ1-1; a weak D match, TRBD1 (5 bases). CDR3 length: 17 amino acids. V was cut by 0 bases and J by 3 bases, with 17 bases left in between. Germline V gene data show CDR1 as SGHNT and CDR2 as YENEEA. In DNA, the CDR3 is TGTGCCAGCAGCTTAGAGGCCTTACAAGGGGCAGACACTGAAGCTTTCTTT. This translates into CASSLEALQGADTEAFF.

The rearrangement uses TRBV5-4 and TRBJ2-3; the match to TRBD1 covers 7 bases. CDR1 is SGHNT and CDR2 is YYREEE in the germline V gene (reference sequence). The CDR3 length is 13 residues. Trimming at V came to 2 bases and at J to 4 bases, leaving 1 base not matched to a gene. The CDR3 loop reads CASSFQGADTQYF. The CDR3 DNA is TGTGCCAGCAGCTTTCAGGGGGCAGATACGCAGTATTTT.

The chain links TRBV13 to TRBJ1-4; 7 nucleotides line up with TRBD1. Looked up from germline, CDR1 is PRHDT and CDR2 is FYEKMQ (reference sequence). The CDR3 is made up of 14 amino acids. Losses at the gene ends were 3 bases for V and 4 bases for J; bases not matched to a gene: 2. The DNA of the CDR3 is TGTGCCAGCAGCTTTAACAGGGGTAATGAAAAACTGTTTTTT. This gives the protein CASSFNRGNEKLFF.

V gene TRBV4-2 combines with J gene TRBJ2-7; 9 nucleotides match TRBD2. Germline trimming cut 7 bases from V and 5 bases from J; bases unmatched to any gene: 9. The CDR3 loop spans 14 amino acids. CDR1 is LGHNA, CDR2 YNFKEQ, per germline. The CDR3 nucleotides are TGTGCCAGCACCGAGAGCGGGAGGTCCCACGAGCAGTACTTC. It codes for CASTESGRSHEQYF.

This clone has only a few counts. The J gene is TRBJ2-2, the V gene TRBV19; perhaps TRBD1 as D (6 bases). The V and J ends lost 9 bases and 0 bases respectively, with 11 bases between them. Germline V gives CDR1 LNHDA, CDR2 SQIVND (reference sequence). This CDR3 region has 14 residues. The CDR3 is CARKDSANTGELFF. The DNA for the CDR3 is TGTGCCAGAAAGGACAGCGCGAACACCGGGGAGCTGTTTTTT.

The CDR3 sequence: CASSPPATIEQFF. CDR3 in DNA: TGTGCCAGCAGCCCGCCAGCGACTATTGAGCAGTTCTTC. This chain uses TRBV6-6 with TRBJ2-1; a possible D gene is TRBD2 (5 bases). V was clipped by 6 bases and J by 9 bases, with 15 bases between them. Germline assignment: CDR1 MNHNY and CDR2 SVGAGI (reference sequence). The CDR3 length is 13 residues.

The chain combines TRBV2 with TRBJ1-5; D might be TRBD1 (5 bases). The CDR3 runs to 14 residues. CDR1 is SNHLY and CDR2 is FYNNEI in the germline V gene. Trimming pared 5 bases from V and 1 base from J, leaving 9 bases between. The CDR3 here is CASSPQGSNQPQHF. The CDR3 bases are TGTGCCAGCAGTCCTCAGGGAAGCAATCAGCCCCAGCATTTT.